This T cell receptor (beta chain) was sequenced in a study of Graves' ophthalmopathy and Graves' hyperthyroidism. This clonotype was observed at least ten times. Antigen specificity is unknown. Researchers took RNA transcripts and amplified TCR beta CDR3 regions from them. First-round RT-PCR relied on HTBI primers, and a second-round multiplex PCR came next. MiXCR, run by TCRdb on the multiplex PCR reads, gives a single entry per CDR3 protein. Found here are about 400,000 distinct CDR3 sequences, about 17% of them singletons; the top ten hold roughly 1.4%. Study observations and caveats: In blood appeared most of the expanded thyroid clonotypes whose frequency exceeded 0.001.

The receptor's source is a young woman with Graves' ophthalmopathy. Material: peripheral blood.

The DNA of the CDR3 is TGTGCCAGCAGTGAAGCACCGGGAAACATTCAGTACTTC. Protein: CASSEAPGNIQYF. The J gene is TRBJ2-4, the V gene TRBV6-1; D call uncertain. The V gene lost 0 bases and the J gene lost 6 bases, with 6 bases spanning the gap. There are 13 residues in the CDR3. Germline CDR1 reads MNHNS; CDR2 reads SASEGT.